The rows below give T cell receptor beta chains drawn from one sample of a study of blood T cell repertoires in COVID-19. Assay: immunoSEQ multiplex PCR; the TCRdb copy retains only in-frame clones and omits some. Of about 300,000 clones listed, around 90% are singletons. The sequencing input was PBMCs or T cells enriched from blood (not recorded which). The receptor source for this set is a woman in her thirties or forties who had recovered from COVID-19. Both conserved end residues are part of each CDR3. The D gene is left open where the match is weak. Size values are once, few and many counts, or a class for expanded clones, and some rows have none.

d_call,j_call,clone_size,v_call,cdr3_nt,cdr3_aa
.,TRBJ1-3,once,TRBV15,TGTGCCACCAGCAGAGATAGGGGCAACACCATATATTTT,CATSRDRGNTIYF
.,TRBJ1-1,.,TRBV19,TGTGCCAGTAGCCCCGATTTCGAGTGGGGGCTGGACACTGAAGCTTTCTTT,CASSPDFEWGLDTEAFF
TRBD2,TRBJ2-1,few,TRBV3-1/TRBV3-2,TGTGCCAGCACCGTCGGCGGGACTAGGCAGTTCTTC,CASTVGGTRQFF
TRBD1,TRBJ2-5,.,TRBV3-1/TRBV3-2,TGTGCCAGCAGCCGAAGTGGACAGGGGCCGGGAGAGACCCAGTACTTC,CASSRSGQGPGETQYF
TRBD2,TRBJ2-7,.,TRBV10-3,TGTGCCATCAGTGATACTAGCGGGAGACGCTACGAGCAGTACTTC,CAISDTSGRRYEQYF
TRBD1,TRBJ1-1,.,TRBV2,TGTGCCAGCTTCAGACAGGGGAATACTGAAGCTTTCTTT,CASFRQGNTEAFF
.,TRBJ1-1,.,TRBV6-5,TGTGCCACTAACACCAGGGTTATGAACACTGAAGCTTTCTTT,CATNTRVMNTEAFF
.,TRBJ1-1,.,TRBV5-5,TGTGCCAGCAGCACCCAAGGCGGGAGAGACACTGAAGCTTTCTTT,CASSTQGGRDTEAFF
TRBD1,TRBJ1-3,.,TRBV30,TGTGCCTGGAGCCGGACAGGTGCTGGAAACACCATATATTTT,CAWSRTGAGNTIYF
.,TRBJ1-5,.,TRBV5-6,TGTGCCAGCAGCGCGGTCGCGACAGAAAAGGTTCAGCCCCAGCATTTT,CASSAVATEKVQPQHF
TRBD2,TRBJ2-7,.,TRBV18,TGTGCCAGCTCTCCCGGGACTAGATACGAGCAGTACTTC,CASSPGTRYEQYF
TRBD2,TRBJ2-1,.,TRBV15,TGTGCCACCAGCAGAGAACTAGCGGGTTACAATGAGCAGTTCTTC,CATSRELAGYNEQFF
.,TRBJ1-5,.,TRBV30,TGTGCCTGGAGCGCAGGGGTAGGGCCCCAGCATTTT,CAWSAGVGPQHF
.,TRBJ2-5,.,TRBV4-1,TGCGCCAGCAGCAGCCGGACAAGCGGGTGGGAGACCCAGTACTTC,CASSSRTSGWETQYF
.,TRBJ2-5,.,TRBV29-1,TGCAGCGCGCCAGGGTACCCCCCGGAAGAGACCCAGTACTTC,CSAPGYPPEETQYF
TRBD2,TRBJ2-7,.,TRBV5-6,TGTGCCAGCAGCTTCTTAAAGCGGGAGGAACTCCAGCAGTACTTC,CASSFLKREELQQYF
.,TRBJ2-1,.,TRBV30,TGTGCCTGGACGGACTCCGGGACATTTTACAATGAGCAGTTCTTC,CAWTDSGTFYNEQFF
TRBD2,TRBJ2-7,.,TRBV19,TGTGCCAGTAGTATATCATCGGTTAGCGGGGGTTACGAGCAGTACTTC,CASSISSVSGGYEQYF
.,TRBJ1-2,.,TRBV7-9,TGTGCCAGCAGCCGGATTCTTGGGGGGAACTATGGCTACACCTTC,CASSRILGGNYGYTF
.,TRBJ1-5,.,TRBV18,TGTGCCAGCTCAATCGGGTCCAATCAGCCCCAGCATTTT,CASSIGSNQPQHF
.,TRBJ2-1,.,TRBV6-2/TRBV6-3,TGTGCCAGCAGTTATGGGAGCTCCTACAATGAGCAGTTCTTC,CASSYGSSYNEQFF
.,TRBJ1-2,.,TRBV18,TGTGCCAGCTCACCTCAGAGGGCAGGGGAAGGCTACACCTTC,CASSPQRAGEGYTF
.,TRBJ1-1,few,TRBV7-2,TGTGCCAGCAGCCCACCAGGAATGAACACTGAAGCTTTCTTT,CASSPPGMNTEAFF
.,TRBJ2-3,.,TRBV18,TGTGCCAGCTCACCACCGGCAGGGGTAGATACGCAGTATTTT,CASSPPAGVDTQYF
TRBD1,TRBJ1-2,once,TRBV29-1,TGCAGCGTAGCCGGGACAGCTAACTATGGCTACACCTTC,CSVAGTANYGYTF
TRBD1,TRBJ2-7,.,TRBV27,TGTGCCAGCAGTTTAAATATCGTAGGGACAGGGGATTCCTACGAGCAGTACTTC,CASSLNIVGTGDSYEQYF
.,TRBJ2-3,.,TRBV2,TGTGCCAGCAAAAAGAACGGGGGTAGCACAGATACGCAGTATTTT,CASKKNGGSTDTQYF
.,TRBJ2-5,.,TRBV20-1,TGCAGTGCTAGTTCGGGGAGCCTTCAAGAGACCCAGTACTTC,CSASSGSLQETQYF
TRBD1,TRBJ1-3,.,TRBV20-1,TGCAGTGCTAGTGGTGACAGGGGGCGTTCGGGAAACACCATATATTTT,CSASGDRGRSGNTIYF
TRBD2,TRBJ2-1,.,TRBV11-2,TGTGCCAGCAGCCGGACTAGCGGGACTAACAATGAGCAGTTCTTC,CASSRTSGTNNEQFF
.,TRBJ1-2,.,TRBV9,TGTGCCAGCAGCCCCAGGGGAGAATATGGCTACACCTTC,CASSPRGEYGYTF
TRBD1,TRBJ2-5,once,TRBV9,TGTGCCAGCAGCCAAAGCCCTCAGGGGGACGAGACCCAGTACTTC,CASSQSPQGDETQYF
.,TRBJ2-5,.,TRBV15,TGTGCCACCTCCCCCCAGAATCAAGAGACCCAGTACTTC,CATSPQNQETQYF
.,TRBJ1-2,once,TRBV2,TGTGCCAGCAAAACCGACAGGATTAACTATGGCTACACCTTC,CASKTDRINYGYTF
.,TRBJ1-2,.,TRBV5-1,TGCGCCAGCAGCTGGGGGGACGGCGATAACTATGGCTACACCTTC,CASSWGDGDNYGYTF
.,TRBJ1-2,.,TRBV14,TGTGCCAGCAGCCACTGGCAGGGCCTAGGTGGCTACACCTTC,CASSHWQGLGGYTF
.,TRBJ2-3,once,TRBV2,TGTGCCAGCAGGCTACAGGGCTACCGCACAGATACGCAGTATTTT,CASRLQGYRTDTQYF
TRBD1,TRBJ1-6,.,TRBV11-2,TGTGCCAGCAGTTCACAACAGGGGGCGCGTTCACCCCTCCACTTT,CASSSQQGARSPLHF
TRBD1,TRBJ2-7,.,TRBV6-5,TGTGCCAGCCCTACTTCCGGGACAGGGCCCTACGAGCAGTACTTC,CASPTSGTGPYEQYF
TRBD2,TRBJ2-3,few,TRBV29-1,TGCAGCGTAGAAAGGACTAGCGTATTCACAGATACGCAGTATTTT,CSVERTSVFTDTQYF
TRBD1,TRBJ1-5,.,TRBV6-5,TGTGCCAGCATCAGGGGGCGGGGCAATCAGCCCCAGCATTTT,CASIRGRGNQPQHF
.,TRBJ2-3,.,TRBV30,TGTGCCAGGGACCTCGGGGGTCCCGCAGATACGCAGTATTTT,CARDLGGPADTQYF
TRBD1,TRBJ1-2,.,TRBV4-3,TGCGCCAGCAGCCAGGCCGGGACAGGGGCGAGCTACACCTTC,CASSQAGTGASYTF
.,TRBJ1-3,.,TRBV5-1,TGCGCCAGCAGCTTTACAGGTGGAAACACCATATATTTT,CASSFTGGNTIYF
TRBD1,TRBJ1-1,.,TRBV5-1,TGCGCCAGCTCAAAAGGACAGGGAGTCGTGAACACTGAAGCTTTCTTT,CASSKGQGVVNTEAFF
TRBD2,TRBJ2-3,.,TRBV11-2,TGTGCCAGCAGCCCCCGACTAGCGGGGCCTAGCACAGATACGCAGTATTTT,CASSPRLAGPSTDTQYF
.,TRBJ1-1,few,TRBV6-6,TGTGCCAGCAGTTTTTCTATGAACACTGAAGCTTTCTTT,CASSFSMNTEAFF
TRBD2,TRBJ2-3,.,TRBV2,TGTGCCAGCAGGCGGACTAGCGGGGTCACAGATACGCAGTATTTT,CASRRTSGVTDTQYF
.,TRBJ1-5,.,TRBV10-3,TGTGCCACGTCTTCGGGGAAGGAGCAGCCCCAGCATTTT,CATSSGKEQPQHF
.,TRBJ1-3,.,TRBV7-2,TGTGCCAGCAGCGTTGTCGGGATGTCTGGAAACACCATATATTTT,CASSVVGMSGNTIYF